This TCR beta chain was observed in a study of blood T cells in healthy people across ages. This CDR3 is built from 12 residues. V lost 7 bases and J 5 bases, leaving 11 bases between the germline ends. This clonotype has a handful of counts. A second PCR, run for roughly 7 to 11 cycles, used a sample-barcoded 5' primer plus a J-beta primer mix. TCRdb independently ran MiXCR on the 5' RACE reads; one entry per CDR3 protein. The sample holds 800,000 to 1,300,000 distinct CDR3 sequences, 20% to 25% seen once. These data also featured in a second study, about T cells of mothers and their children. This second study says: All donors were healthy and Caucasian; they were a few mothers and their six children.

The V gene is TRBV12-3 or TRBV12-4, the J gene TRBJ2-5; D is ambiguous. Source material: blood. The source is a girl aged 2-9 years in good health. The CDR3 loop reads CASTAGAETQYF. CDR3 in DNA: TGTGCCAGCACCGCTGGAGCGGAGACCCAGTACTTC.